This is a list of T cell receptor beta chains from one sample in a study of T cell repertoires in cytomegalovirus infection. From the reads, TCRdb called clonotypes with MiXCR, one entry per CDR3 protein. The data hold about 200,000 distinct CDR3 sequences, with roughly 9.8% observed a single time. The sample comprised PBMCs. Receptors were obtained from a human donor in good health (CMV status not recorded). Some clones in this sample may be carry-over from other donors' samples. The CDR3 runs from the conserved cysteine through the conserved F or W. Fields, in order: clone size, J gene, D gene, V gene, CDR3 protein, CDR3 DNA. A D gene is named only where the DNA matches it firmly. Not all rows give a size; the values are once, few, many and, for expanded clones, a class.

clone_size: many
j_call: TRBJ1-1
d_call: TRBD1
v_call: TRBV11-2
cdr3_aa: CASSLGGQGSNTEAFF
cdr3_nt: TGTGCCAGCAGCTTAGGAGGACAGGGATCGAACACTGAAGCTTTCTTT

clone_size: few
j_call: TRBJ2-7
d_call: TRBD1
v_call: TRBV24-1
cdr3_aa: CATSDWGQGEQYF
cdr3_nt: TGTGCCACCAGTGACTGGGGACAGGGCGAGCAGTACTTC

clone_size: .
j_call: TRBJ2-5
d_call: TRBD2
v_call: TRBV12-5
cdr3_aa: CASGLRSGRKTQYF
cdr3_nt: TGTGCTAGTGGTTTGCGGAGCGGGAGGAAGACCCAGTACTTC

clone_size: .
j_call: TRBJ2-5
d_call: TRBD2
v_call: TRBV5-1
cdr3_aa: CASSPGLAEQETQYF
cdr3_nt: TGCGCCAGCAGCCCCGGACTAGCGGAACAAGAGACCCAGTACTTC

clone_size: many
j_call: TRBJ1-1
d_call: .
v_call: TRBV20-1
cdr3_aa: CSAPYSAAFF
cdr3_nt: TGCAGTGCCCCTTACTCCGCGGCTTTCTTT

clone_size: many
j_call: TRBJ1-1
d_call: TRBD1
v_call: TRBV2
cdr3_aa: CASSETRTGLKTEAFF
cdr3_nt: TGTGCCAGCAGTGAAACGAGGACAGGGCTGAAGACTGAAGCTTTCTTT

clone_size: many
j_call: TRBJ2-3
d_call: TRBD2
v_call: TRBV7-2
cdr3_aa: CASSIAGGPTDTQYF
cdr3_nt: TGTGCCAGCAGTATAGCGGGGGGGCCCACAGATACGCAGTATTTT

clone_size: many
j_call: TRBJ1-3
d_call: .
v_call: TRBV9
cdr3_aa: CASSEDRTGNTIYF
cdr3_nt: TGTGCCAGCAGCGAAGACAGGACTGGAAACACCATATATTTT

clone_size: many
j_call: TRBJ1-2
d_call: .
v_call: TRBV7-2
cdr3_aa: CASSPGTPLSWYGYTF
cdr3_nt: TGTGCCAGCAGCCCTGGGACCCCTCTTTCTTGGTATGGCTACACCTTC

clone_size: many
j_call: TRBJ2-1
d_call: TRBD1
v_call: TRBV6-2/TRBV6-3
cdr3_aa: CASSYSGTGYNEQFF
cdr3_nt: TGTGCCAGCAGTTACTCGGGGACAGGCTACAATGAGCAGTTCTTC

clone_size: few
j_call: TRBJ1-5
d_call: .
v_call: TRBV18
cdr3_aa: CASSPQTGYSNQPQHF
cdr3_nt: TGTGCCAGCTCACCACAGACAGGCTATAGCAATCAGCCCCAGCATTTT

clone_size: few
j_call: TRBJ2-1
d_call: TRBD2
v_call: TRBV7-3
cdr3_aa: CASSLTLANNEQFF
cdr3_nt: TGTGCCAGCAGCTTAACACTAGCGAACAATGAGCAGTTCTTC

clone_size: many
j_call: TRBJ2-2
d_call: .
v_call: TRBV7-8
cdr3_aa: CASSSRLFLNTGELFF
cdr3_nt: TGTGCCAGCAGCTCGAGGCTGTTTTTGAACACCGGGGAGCTGTTTTTT

clone_size: few
j_call: TRBJ2-1
d_call: .
v_call: TRBV6-2/TRBV6-3
cdr3_aa: CASSNRISYNEQFF
cdr3_nt: TGTGCCAGCAGTAATCGGATATCTTACAATGAGCAGTTCTTC

clone_size: many
j_call: TRBJ2-7
d_call: TRBD2
v_call: TRBV6-2/TRBV6-3
cdr3_aa: CASNGAGRTYEQYF
cdr3_nt: TGTGCCAGCAATGGAGCGGGGAGGACCTACGAGCAGTACTTC

clone_size: few
j_call: TRBJ2-7
d_call: .
v_call: TRBV6-2/TRBV6-3
cdr3_aa: CASSRLVGEQYF
cdr3_nt: TGTGCCAGCAGTCGACTAGTAGGCGAGCAGTACTTC

clone_size: many
j_call: TRBJ2-2
d_call: .
v_call: TRBV12-3/TRBV12-4
cdr3_aa: CASTADREGGELFF
cdr3_nt: TGTGCCAGCACCGCAGACAGGGAGGGTGGGGAGCTGTTTTTT

clone_size: .
j_call: TRBJ2-1
d_call: .
v_call: TRBV28
cdr3_aa: CASSLTTRLSVRGTETRVNEQFF
cdr3_nt: TGTGCCAGCAGTTTAACCACCAGGCTGTCGGTTCGCGGAACAGAGACAAGGGTCAATGAGCAGTTCTTC

clone_size: .
j_call: TRBJ2-7
d_call: .
v_call: TRBV20-1
cdr3_aa: CSARDLFSAGKTYEQYF
cdr3_nt: TGCAGTGCTAGAGATCTCTTTTCGGCGGGGAAAACCTACGAGCAGTACTTC

clone_size: many
j_call: TRBJ1-1
d_call: .
v_call: TRBV12-3/TRBV12-4
cdr3_aa: CASSLSQGKGGTEAFF
cdr3_nt: TGTGCCAGCAGTTTGTCTCAGGGAAAGGGGGGCACTGAAGCTTTCTTT

clone_size: .
j_call: TRBJ2-1
d_call: .
v_call: TRBV28
cdr3_aa: CASRGTVDEQFF
cdr3_nt: TGTGCCAGCAGGGGAACAGTCGATGAGCAGTTCTTC

clone_size: many
j_call: TRBJ1-3
d_call: .
v_call: TRBV6-6
cdr3_aa: CASSYSLFSGNTIYF
cdr3_nt: TGTGCCAGCAGTTACTCGTTGTTCTCTGGAAACACCATATATTTT

clone_size: .
j_call: TRBJ2-4
d_call: .
v_call: TRBV6-2/TRBV6-3
cdr3_aa: CASSWGERYIQYF
cdr3_nt: TGTGCCAGCAGTTGGGGGGAGAGGTACATTCAGTACTTC

clone_size: many
j_call: TRBJ2-5
d_call: .
v_call: TRBV7-2
cdr3_aa: CASSPEQLQETQYF
cdr3_nt: TGTGCCAGCAGCCCAGAACAGCTTCAAGAGACCCAGTACTTC

clone_size: many
j_call: TRBJ2-5
d_call: TRBD1
v_call: TRBV7-2
cdr3_aa: CASSSSDREETQYF
cdr3_nt: TGTGCCAGCAGCTCGTCGGACAGGGAAGAGACCCAGTACTTC

clone_size: many
j_call: TRBJ2-3
d_call: TRBD2
v_call: TRBV7-2
cdr3_aa: CASSLGLATDTQYF
cdr3_nt: TGTGCCAGCAGCCTGGGACTAGCAACAGATACGCAGTATTTT

clone_size: many
j_call: TRBJ1-6
d_call: TRBD1
v_call: TRBV7-2
cdr3_aa: CASSLVGTGGSPLHF
cdr3_nt: TGTGCCAGCAGCTTAGTGGGGACAGGGGGATCACCCCTCCACTTT

clone_size: many
j_call: TRBJ1-1
d_call: .
v_call: TRBV6-4
cdr3_aa: CASSRERNTEAFF
cdr3_nt: TGTGCCAGCAGCAGGGAGCGGAACACTGAAGCTTTCTTT

clone_size: many
j_call: TRBJ1-1
d_call: .
v_call: TRBV5-6
cdr3_aa: CASSEGHRDTEAFF
cdr3_nt: TGTGCCAGCAGCGAGGGACACAGGGACACTGAAGCTTTCTTT

clone_size: many
j_call: TRBJ2-6
d_call: .
v_call: TRBV6-2/TRBV6-3
cdr3_aa: CASTGWVSGANVLTF
cdr3_nt: TGTGCCAGCACAGGATGGGTTTCTGGGGCCAACGTCCTGACTTTC

clone_size: many
j_call: TRBJ1-1
d_call: .
v_call: TRBV7-2
cdr3_aa: CASSPVIRTEAFF
cdr3_nt: TGTGCCAGCAGCCCAGTAATTAGGACTGAAGCTTTCTTT

clone_size: few
j_call: TRBJ2-2
d_call: .
v_call: TRBV12-3/TRBV12-4
cdr3_aa: CATSAVLAAGELFF
cdr3_nt: TGTGCCACCTCAGCCGTCCTGGCCGCCGGGGAGCTGTTTTTT

clone_size: many
j_call: TRBJ2-1
d_call: .
v_call: TRBV7-3
cdr3_aa: CASSQRVKSDEQFF
cdr3_nt: TGTGCCAGCAGCCAGCGGGTTAAAAGCGATGAGCAGTTCTTC

clone_size: many
j_call: TRBJ2-5
d_call: TRBD1
v_call: TRBV7-6
cdr3_aa: CASSRDRGHQETQYF
cdr3_nt: TGTGCCAGCAGCAGGGACAGGGGTCACCAAGAGACCCAGTACTTC